The clone carrying this T cell receptor (beta chain) was seen ten or more times. Each CDR3 protein is one row after TCRdb ran MiXCR on the RT-PCR reads. The repertoire holds 650,000 to 800,000 distinct CDR3 sequences, with approximately 15% as singletons. The germline CDR1 and CDR2 sequences are SGHRS and YFSETQ. V shed 0 bases, J shed 0 bases, and the junction held 7 bases outside the gene matches. The CDR3 loop spans 17 amino acids. The chain carries TRBV5-1 and TRBJ2-3, with 7 bases identical to TRBD1. Sequenced material: memory CD4+ T cells from blood. This clonotype originated in a female donor in good health, serving as a healthy control. The DNA of the CDR3 is TGCGCCAGCAGCTTGGCACCCGGACAGGCGAGCACAGATACGCAGTATTTT. Its protein is CASSLAPGQASTDTQYF.